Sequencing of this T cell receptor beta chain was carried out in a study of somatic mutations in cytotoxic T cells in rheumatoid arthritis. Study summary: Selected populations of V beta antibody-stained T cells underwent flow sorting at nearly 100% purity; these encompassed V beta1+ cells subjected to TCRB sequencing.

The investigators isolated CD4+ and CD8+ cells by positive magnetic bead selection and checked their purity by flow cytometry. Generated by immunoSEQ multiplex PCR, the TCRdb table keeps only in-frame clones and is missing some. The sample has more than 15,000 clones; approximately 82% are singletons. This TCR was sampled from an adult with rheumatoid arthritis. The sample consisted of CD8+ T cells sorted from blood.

CDR3 amino acids: CASSVDPAGGRDDGETQYF. DNA of the CDR3: TGTGCCAGCAGTGTTGATCCAGCGGGAGGGAGGGACGACGGCGAGACCCAGTACTTC. This chain joins TRBV2 and TRBJ2-5; TRBD2 aligns across 10 bases. Germline assignment: CDR1 SNHLY and CDR2 FYNNEI. The CDR3 length is 19 residues. Unmatched junction bases numbered 19, after V lost 4 bases and J lost 5 bases. Looking up the rest from reference TRBV2 and TRBJ2-5 gives the full variable domain: EPEVTQTPSHQVTQMGQEVILRCVPISNHLYFYWYRQILGQKVEFLVSFYNNEISEKSEIFDDQFSVERPDGSNFTLKIRSTKLEDSAMYFCASSVDPAGGRDDGETQYFGPGTRLLVL.